Included here is one T cell receptor (beta chain) sequence, with context. Its specificity is unknown. The sample originates from a study of beta chain features in type 1 diabetes. General study findings and limits: Shorter TCRB CDR3s, moderately but significantly so, marked every one of the four CD4+ subsets in Type 1 diabetes patients. cDNA-based sequencing might over-represent cells highly expressing TCR.

TCRB transcripts that were expressed got sequenced, as all of the isolated RNA had been reverse transcribed. Measured with immunoSEQ multiplex PCR; TCRdb has only the in-frame clones, and not every one. The table lists under 200,000 clones, 8% to 9.5% of them singletons. The sample taken for sequencing was central memory CD4+ T cells from blood. This receptor was identified in a woman under 30 with type 1 diabetes.

The CDR3 sequence: CASSRLAGFYNEQFF. CDR3 coding DNA: TGTGCCAGCAGCCGACTAGCGGGATTCTACAATGAGCAGTTCTTC. The chain employs TRBV7-2 and TRBJ2-1; TRBD2 agrees at 11 bases. CDR3 length equals 15 residues. Trimming at V came to 5 bases and at J to 3 bases, leaving 3 bases not matched to a gene. Per the germline V gene, CDR1 is SGHTA and CDR2 is FQGNSA.